This entry is about one T cell receptor beta chain. Its antigen is not known. The data belong to a study of OX40 agonist ivuxolimab in advanced cancers. Study-wide findings and caveats: Blood T cells, both CD4+ and CD8+, expanded clonally by week 6 at 0.1 to 3.0 mg/kg. Among the lowest peripheral clonal expansion occurred in 0.1-3.0 mg/kg partial responders. Some nonresponders also had low normalized T-cell clonal expansion. CD8+ T cells showed, on average, more clonal expansion than CD4+ cells.

Sequenced by immunoSEQ multiplex PCR; TCRdb stores in-frame clones only, minus some. The profile shows 40,000 or so clones, about 89% of them singletons. The CDR3 loop spans 12 amino acids. Germline CDR1 ENHRY, CDR2 SYGVKD. The V end lost 7 bases, the J end lost 8 bases, and 14 bases lay between the germline ends. The chain links TRBV10-3 to TRBJ1-2; possibly TRBD1 for D (5 bases). This clonotype was sampled from an adult with an advanced solid tumor such as melanoma, head and neck, liver or kidney cancer. Sequenced here: CD4+ or CD8+ T cells sorted from blood, sampled in a trial of the OX40 agonist ivuxolimab. The CDR3 spells CAITERGSGYTF. For the CDR3, the DNA is TGTGCCATCACCGAGAGGGGTTCCGGCTACACCTTC.